Detailed here is one T cell receptor (beta chain). Its specificity is not known. The data originate from a study of cytomegalovirus exposure and HLA in healthy donors. Study-level background: The roughly 100 million unique TCR beta sequences, from about 190 million T cells, were found by an earlier analysis.

Overall study findings and caveats: DRB1 had the most TCR associations and HLA-C the fewest, a later analysis found, with rates varying by HLA locus. Researchers reported in a later analysis that a missense DCLRE1C variant was tied to TCR beta V- and J-gene trimming.

The germline V gene has CDR1 MGHDK and CDR2 SYGVNS. V was pared by 4 bases and J by 8 bases, with 11 bases of the junction left unmatched. The CDR3 contains 16 residues. PCR involved 60 Vbeta and 13 Jbeta primers. Libraries were prepared by immunoSEQ multiplex PCR; TCRdb keeps only in-frame clonotypes and omits some of them. This table holds about 200,000 clones, roughly four fifths found once. The receptor's source is a young man in good health and CMV-seronegative. This chain uses TRBV25-1 with TRBJ2-1, with TRBD1 matching 10 bases. The sample comprised PBMCs. CDR3 region: CASSVGQGHGGDEQFF. The CDR3 coding sequence is TGTGCCAGCAGTGTGGGACAGGGGCACGGTGGAGATGAGCAGTTCTTC.